These T cell receptor beta chains were read from a single sample in a study of blood T cell repertoires in COVID-19. Method: immunoSEQ multiplex PCR; TCRdb's copy keeps in-frame clones and lacks some. Altogether roughly 250,000 clones are present, about 80% being singletons, with the ten largest covering around 14%. The sample comprised peripheral blood. The receptors were sampled from an older person with COVID-19, enrolled during active disease. Each CDR3 is given without its conserved first and last residue. Size is stated for part of the rows, as once, few or many counts, or as a class when the clone is expanded.

-,TRBV19,ASSNRDRGYNEQF
-,TRBV5-6,ASSLLGQAKGETQY
-,TRBV18,ASSPTGFRETQY
-,TRBV7-9,ASSFGTGGEAF
-,TRBV5-4,ASSPGQGRNTIY
-,TRBV28,AVGDFDGYT
-,TRBV9,ASSTADRGRFRNEQF
-,TRBV5-1,ASSSRGEGTEAF
-,TRBV28,ASTVGNTEAF
-,TRBV7-9,ASSLASLLANTGELF
-,TRBV6-2/TRBV6-3,ASSYSGTGVTPLH
-,TRBV7-3,ASGLAFGTGELF
-,TRBV19,ASRHRTSEQETQY
once,TRBV2,ASSVTADTEAF
-,TRBV30,AWSDNRGPQETQY
-,TRBV19,ASSGTDDYEQY
-,TRBV9,ASSADLGGYNEQF
-,TRBV4-1,ASSQVGGQGTRY
-,TRBV5-4,ASSSAGWADTQY
-,TRBV19,ASSMGTGGYGGNQPQH
-,TRBV2,ASSVGGEKLF
-,TRBV30,AWSASVNQPQH
-,TRBV2,AGTFRGSSNEQY
-,TRBV10-3,AISESRESPQH
-,TRBV28,ASSSDRRYNQPQH
-,TRBV25-1,ASTTSAYEQY
-,TRBV18,ASSPPGQNYGYT
-,TRBV24-1,ATSGERDREMFDYGYT
-,TRBV6-4,ASSAHRGHYSYEQY
-,TRBV7-8,ASSRPGQGYEQY
-,TRBV6-5,ASRSTGVEKLF
-,TRBV7-2,ASSLMAGYTETQY
-,TRBV5-1,ASSLQAGVEDTQY